Listed below are T cell receptor beta chains from one sample, sequenced in a study of T cells in Graves' hyperthyroidism and ophthalmopathy. TCRdb re-called the multiplex PCR reads through MiXCR, storing one row per CDR3 protein. The sample carries 250,000 to 400,000 distinct CDR3 sequences, approximately 15% recorded once. The specimen sequenced was blood. These receptors were obtained from a middle-aged woman with Graves' ophthalmopathy. Each CDR3 is given with its conserved first and last residue. Each record gives: clone size, J gene, V gene, CDR3 protein. Clone size appears in some rows only: once, few, many, or a class for an expanded clone.

-,TRBJ2-6,TRBV19,CASSNTGIAGANVLTF
many,TRBJ2-3,TRBV5-1,CASSVEGFGTDTQYF
-,TRBJ1-6,TRBV28,CASSSTQGNRSPLHF
-,TRBJ1-1,TRBV19,CASSLRTGENEAFF
many,TRBJ2-3,TRBV2,CARGDRGTDTQYF
-,TRBJ2-7,TRBV10-3,CAMSGGREGGIDEQYF
many,TRBJ2-5,TRBV12-3/TRBV12-4,CASSFGLQGGETQYF
many,TRBJ2-5,TRBV12-3/TRBV12-4,CASSSPSGIKETQYF
many,TRBJ2-1,TRBV10-1,CASSGQLAAPYNEQFF
few,TRBJ2-7,TRBV7-2,CASSFSREPYEQYF
-,TRBJ2-1,TRBV20-1,CSARDAGTGGNEQFF
many,TRBJ2-5,TRBV27,CASSLGGRLETQYF
few,TRBJ1-5,TRBV16,CASSGNVWSNQPQHF
-,TRBJ2-3,TRBV19,CASSYGAGTSTDTQYF
many,TRBJ2-5,TRBV20-1,CSARGTSGGPGPKETQYF